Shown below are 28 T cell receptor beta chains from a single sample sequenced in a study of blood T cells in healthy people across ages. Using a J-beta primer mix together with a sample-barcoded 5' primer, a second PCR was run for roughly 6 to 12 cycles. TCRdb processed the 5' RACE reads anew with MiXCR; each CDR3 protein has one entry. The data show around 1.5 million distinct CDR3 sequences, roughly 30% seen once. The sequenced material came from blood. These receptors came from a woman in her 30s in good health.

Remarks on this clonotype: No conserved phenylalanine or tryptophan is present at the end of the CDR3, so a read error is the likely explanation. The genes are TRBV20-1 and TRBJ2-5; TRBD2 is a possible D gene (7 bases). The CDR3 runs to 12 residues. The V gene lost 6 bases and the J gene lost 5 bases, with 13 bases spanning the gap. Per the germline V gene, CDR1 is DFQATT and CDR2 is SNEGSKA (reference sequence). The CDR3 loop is CSAAGGGETQYI. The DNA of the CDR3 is TGCAGTGCCGCCGGCGGGGGCGAGACCCAGTACATC.

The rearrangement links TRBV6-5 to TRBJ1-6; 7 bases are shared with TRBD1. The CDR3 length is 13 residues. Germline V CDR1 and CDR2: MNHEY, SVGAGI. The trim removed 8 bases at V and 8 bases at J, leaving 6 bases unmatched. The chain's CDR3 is CASRTRGDSPLHF. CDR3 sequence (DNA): TGTGCCAGCCGCACCAGGGGGGATTCACCCCTCCACTTT.

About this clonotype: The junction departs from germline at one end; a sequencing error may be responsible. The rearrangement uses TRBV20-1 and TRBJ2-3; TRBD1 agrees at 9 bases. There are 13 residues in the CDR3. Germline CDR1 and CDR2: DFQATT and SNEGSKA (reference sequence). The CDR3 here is CGAGQGGADTQYF. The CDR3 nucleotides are TGCGGTGCGGGACAGGGAGGGGCAGATACGCAGTATTTT.

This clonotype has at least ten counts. CDR3 DNA sequence: TGCGCCAGCAGCTTGGGGGATCAAGAGACCCAGTACTTC. This translates into CASSLGDQETQYF. The chain employs TRBV5-1 and TRBJ2-5; no definite D call. There are 13 residues in the CDR3. V was pared by 0 bases and J by 2 bases, with 5 bases between. The germline V gene has CDR1 SGHRS and CDR2 YFSETQ.

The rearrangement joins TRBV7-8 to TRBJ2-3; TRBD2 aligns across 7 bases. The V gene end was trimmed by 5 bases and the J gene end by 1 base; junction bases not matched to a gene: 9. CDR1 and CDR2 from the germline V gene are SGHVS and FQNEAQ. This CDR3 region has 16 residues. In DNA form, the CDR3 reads TGTGCCAGCAGCCACACCGGGGGAGGGGGCACAGATACGCAGTATTTT. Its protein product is CASSHTGGGGTDTQYF.

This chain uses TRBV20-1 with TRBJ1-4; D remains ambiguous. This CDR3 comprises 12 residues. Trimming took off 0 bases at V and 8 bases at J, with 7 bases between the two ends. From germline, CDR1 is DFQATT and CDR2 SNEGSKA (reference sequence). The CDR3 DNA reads TGCAGTGCTAGAGATCTACAGGAAAAACTGTTTTTT. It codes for CSARDLQEKLFF.

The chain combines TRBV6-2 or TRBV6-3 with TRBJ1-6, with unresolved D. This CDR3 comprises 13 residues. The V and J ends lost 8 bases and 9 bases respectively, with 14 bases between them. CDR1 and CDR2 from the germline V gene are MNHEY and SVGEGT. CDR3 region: CASGAGFSSPLHF. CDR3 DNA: TGTGCCAGCGGCGCGGGTTTTAGTTCACCCCTCCACTTT.

CDR3 sequence reads: CASSLTSAAEGWYF. The CDR3 coding sequence is TGTGCCAGCAGTTTAACTAGCGCGGCCGAAGGGTGGTATTTT. The V gene is TRBV27, the J gene TRBJ2-3; 7 nucleotides match TRBD2. The V segment lost 2 bases and the J segment 14 bases; nucleotides outside the gene matches: 13. The CDR3 has 14 amino acids. CDR1 MNHEY and CDR2 SMNVEV come from the germline V gene (reference sequence).

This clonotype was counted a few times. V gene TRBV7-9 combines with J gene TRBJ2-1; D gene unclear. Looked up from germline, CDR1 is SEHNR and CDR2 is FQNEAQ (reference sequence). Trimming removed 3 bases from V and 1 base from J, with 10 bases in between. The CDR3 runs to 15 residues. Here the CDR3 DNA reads TGTGCCAGCAGCTTCGGTTTAACTTCCTACAATGAGCAGTTCTTC. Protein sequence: CASSFGLTSYNEQFF.

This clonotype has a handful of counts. The CDR3 loop is CATKDGPGNEQFF. The CDR3 nucleotides read TGTGCCACAAAAGACGGCCCGGGCAATGAGCAGTTCTTC. This chain uses TRBV7-9 with TRBJ2-1, with D uncertain. V was cut by 10 bases and J by 6 bases, with 16 bases left in between. The CDR3 spans 13 residues. The germline V gene has CDR1 SEHNR and CDR2 FQNEAQ (reference sequence).

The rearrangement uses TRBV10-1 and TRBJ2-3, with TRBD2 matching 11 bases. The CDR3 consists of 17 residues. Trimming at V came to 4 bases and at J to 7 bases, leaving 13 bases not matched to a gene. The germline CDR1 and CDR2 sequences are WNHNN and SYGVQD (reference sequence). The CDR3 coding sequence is TGCGCCAGCAGTGCCCACCGGCTAGCGGGGGGACTACATACGCAGTATTTT. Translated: CASSAHRLAGGLHTQYF.

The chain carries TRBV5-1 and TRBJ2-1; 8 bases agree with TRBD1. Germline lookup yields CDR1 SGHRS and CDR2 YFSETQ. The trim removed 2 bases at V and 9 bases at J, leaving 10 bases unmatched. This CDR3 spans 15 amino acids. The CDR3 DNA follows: TGCGCCAGCAGCTTCCTTGACGGACAGGGCGGTGAGCAGTTCTTC. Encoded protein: CASSFLDGQGGEQFF. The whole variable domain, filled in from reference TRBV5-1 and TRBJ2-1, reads KAGVTQTPRYLIKTRGQQVTLSCSPISGHRSVSWYQQTPGQGLQFLFEYFSETQRNKGNFPGRFSGRQFSNSRSEMNVSTLELGDSALYLCASSFLDGQGGEQFFGPGTRLTVL.

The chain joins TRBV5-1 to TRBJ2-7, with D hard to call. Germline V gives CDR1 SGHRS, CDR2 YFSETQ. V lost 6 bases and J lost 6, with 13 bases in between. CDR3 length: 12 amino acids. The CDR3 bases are TGCGCCAGCACCGCCGGATTTGGCGAGCAGTACTTC. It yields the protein CASTAGFGEQYF.

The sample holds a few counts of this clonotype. CDR3 loop: CSAPTSGGAETQYF. CDR3 nucleotides: TGCAGTGCCCCGACTAGCGGGGGGGCGGAGACCCAGTACTTC. The chain uses TRBV20-1 and TRBJ2-5, with TRBD2 matching over 14 bases. Germline V gene sequence: CDR1 DFQATT, CDR2 SNEGSKA (reference sequence). The CDR3 runs to 14 residues. With V trimmed by 6 bases and J by 5 bases, 5 bases remained unmatched.

In nucleotides, the CDR3 is TGTGCCAGCAGCTTAGTTGGAGGGACAGGAGCGAACACCGGGGAGCTGTTTTTT. Translation: CASSLVGGTGANTGELFF. The J gene is TRBJ2-2, the V gene TRBV7-6; the match to TRBD1 covers 8 bases. J gave up 0 bases and V 1 base, and 7 bases lay outside the gene matches. Germline-derived CDR1 and CDR2 are SGHVS and FNYEAQ. The CDR3 is 18 amino acids. The entire variable domain, with the rest obtained from reference TRBV7-6 and TRBJ2-2, is as follows: GAGVSQSPRYKVTKRGQDVALRCDPISGHVSLYWYRQALGQGPEFLTYFNYEAQQDKSGLPNDRFSAERPEGSISTLTIQRTEQRDSAMYRCASSLVGGTGANTGELFFGEGSRLTVL.

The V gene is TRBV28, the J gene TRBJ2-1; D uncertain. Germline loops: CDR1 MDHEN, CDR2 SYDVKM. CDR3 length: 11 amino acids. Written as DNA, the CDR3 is TGTCTGAGCAAGTCCTACAATGAGCAGTTCTTC. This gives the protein CLSKSYNEQFF.

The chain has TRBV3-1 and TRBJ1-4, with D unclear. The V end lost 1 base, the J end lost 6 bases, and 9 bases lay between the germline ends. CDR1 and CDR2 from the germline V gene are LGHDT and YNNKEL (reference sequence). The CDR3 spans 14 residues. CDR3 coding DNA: TGTGCCAGCAGCCAAGCTGTTGTGGATGAAAAACTGTTTTTT. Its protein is CASSQAVVDEKLFF. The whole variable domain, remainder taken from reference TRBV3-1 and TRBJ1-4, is DTAVSQTPKYLVTQMGNDKSIKCEQNLGHDTMYWYKQDSKKFLKIMFSYNNKELIINETVPNRFSPKSPDKAHLNLHINSLELGDSAVYFCASSQAVVDEKLFFGSGTQLSVL.

CDR3 in amino acids: CSAMSGHQSSYNEQFF. The CDR3 nucleotides are TGCAGTGCCATGTCAGGGCACCAGAGCTCCTACAATGAGCAGTTCTTC. The chain couples TRBV20-1 to TRBJ2-1; D is possibly TRBD1 (5 bases). Germline V gives CDR1 DFQATT, CDR2 SNEGSKA (reference sequence). Trimming removed 6 bases at V and 0 bases at J, with 18 bases between. The CDR3 sequence is 16 residues long.

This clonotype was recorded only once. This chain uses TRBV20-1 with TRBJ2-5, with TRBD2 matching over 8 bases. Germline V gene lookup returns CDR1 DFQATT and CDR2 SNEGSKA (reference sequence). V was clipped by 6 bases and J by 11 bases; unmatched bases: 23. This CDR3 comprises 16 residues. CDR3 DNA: TGCAGTGCCGTATTGTGGAGTAGCGGGGCTTCGGGAGAGCAGTACTTC. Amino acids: CSAVLWSSGASGEQYF.

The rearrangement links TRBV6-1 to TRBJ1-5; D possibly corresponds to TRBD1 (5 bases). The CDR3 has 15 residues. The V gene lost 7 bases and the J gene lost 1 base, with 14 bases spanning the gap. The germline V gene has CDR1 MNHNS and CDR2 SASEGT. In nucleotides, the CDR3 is TGTGCCAGCACCGGTTCTTGGGGGAGCAATCAGCCCCAGCATTTT. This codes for CASTGSWGSNQPQHF.

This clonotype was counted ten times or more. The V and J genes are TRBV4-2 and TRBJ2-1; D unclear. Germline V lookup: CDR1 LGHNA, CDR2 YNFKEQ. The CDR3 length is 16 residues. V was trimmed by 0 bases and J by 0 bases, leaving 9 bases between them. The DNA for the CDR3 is TGTGCCAGCAGCCAAGAGTCGGCAGACTCCTACAATGAGCAGTTCTTC. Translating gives CASSQESADSYNEQFF.

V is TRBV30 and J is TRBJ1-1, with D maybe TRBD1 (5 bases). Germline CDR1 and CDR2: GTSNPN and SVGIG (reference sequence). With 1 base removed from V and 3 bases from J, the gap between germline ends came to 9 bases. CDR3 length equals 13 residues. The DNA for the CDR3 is TGTGCCTGGAGTGGGGGCCTAGACACTGAAGCTTTCTTT. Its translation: CAWSGGLDTEAFF.

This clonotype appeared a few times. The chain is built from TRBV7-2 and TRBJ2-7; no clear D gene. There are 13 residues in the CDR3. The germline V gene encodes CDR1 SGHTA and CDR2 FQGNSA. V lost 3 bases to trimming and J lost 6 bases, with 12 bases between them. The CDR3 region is CASSFTLLGEQYF. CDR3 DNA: TGTGCCAGCAGCTTCACTCTGTTGGGCGAGCAGTACTTC.

This chain's CDR3 is CSAPVGGGETGELFF. The DNA for the CDR3 is TGCAGTGCACCCGTAGGTGGGGGGGAGACCGGGGAGCTGTTTTTT. This rearrangement joins TRBV20-1 to TRBJ2-2; 7 bases map to TRBD2. Germline values: CDR1 DFQATT, CDR2 SNEGSKA (reference sequence). This CDR3 contains 15 residues. V lost 6 bases, J lost 5 bases, and 12 bases stayed unmatched.

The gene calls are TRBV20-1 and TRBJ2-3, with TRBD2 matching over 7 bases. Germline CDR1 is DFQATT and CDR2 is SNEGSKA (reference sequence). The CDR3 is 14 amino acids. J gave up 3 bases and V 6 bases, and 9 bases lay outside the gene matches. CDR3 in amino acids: CSAVEREATDTQYF. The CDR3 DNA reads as TGCAGTGCCGTAGAACGGGAGGCAACAGATACGCAGTATTTT.

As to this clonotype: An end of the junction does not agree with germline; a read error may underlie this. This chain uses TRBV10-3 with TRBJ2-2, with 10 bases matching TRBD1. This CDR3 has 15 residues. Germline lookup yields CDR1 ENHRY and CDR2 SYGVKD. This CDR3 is CAISAGQGGTGGLFF. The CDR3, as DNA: TGTGCCATCAGTGCCGGACAGGGGGGCACCGGGGGGCTGTTTTTT.

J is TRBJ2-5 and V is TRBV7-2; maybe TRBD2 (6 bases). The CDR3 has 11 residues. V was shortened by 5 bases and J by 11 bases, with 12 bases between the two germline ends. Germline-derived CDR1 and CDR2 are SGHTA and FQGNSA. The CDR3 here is CASSLAAGQYF. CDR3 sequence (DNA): TGTGCCAGCAGCCTTGCGGCGGGACAGTACTTC.

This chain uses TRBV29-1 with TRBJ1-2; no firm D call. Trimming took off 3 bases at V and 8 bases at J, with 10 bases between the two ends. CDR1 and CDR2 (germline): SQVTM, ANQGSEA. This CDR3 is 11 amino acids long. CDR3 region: CSVDGLGGYTF. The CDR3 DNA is TGCAGCGTTGACGGCCTAGGGGGCTACACCTTC.